These 24 T cell receptor beta chains share one sample of origin, sequenced in a study of tumor-infiltrating lymphocytes in primary liver carcinoma. Total RNA amounting to roughly 450 ng was the source from which TCR beta cDNA was made with a constant-region primer. Sequencing libraries for TCR beta derived from three nested multiplex PCR rounds that used slightly modified ARM-PCR. In the first two PCR rounds, TRBV1-TRBV30 forward primers were paired with a C-beta reverse primer, and each round lasted roughly 9 cycles. Via MiXCR, TCRdb re-called the multiplex PCR reads, giving one row per CDR3 protein. The sample consists of about 200,000 distinct CDR3 sequences, just under 85% of them appearing once. Co-extraction of both nucleic acids (RNA and DNA) used roughly 20-34 mg of unsorted bulk tissue. Sequenced sample: tumor tissue from primary liver carcinoma. The receptors shown here come from a man between 40 and 49 years old with primary liver carcinoma and hepatitis B virus infection.

In regard to this clonotype: Compared with germline, one end of the junction differs, possibly owing to a read error. This chain's CDR3 is CASSPIPGLAGNTGELFF. The CDR3 coding sequence is TGTGCCAGCAGCCCCATCCCGGGACTAGCGGGAAACACTGGGGAGCTGTTTTTT. The chain recombines TRBV7-6 with TRBJ2-2; 13 positions agree with TRBD2. Looked up from germline, CDR1 is SGHVS and CDR2 is FNYEAQ. This CDR3 has 18 residues.

The chain links TRBV6-6 to TRBJ1-6; D may be TRBD1 (5 bases). Trimming removed 5 bases from V and 7 bases from J, with 15 bases in between. The CDR3 length is 15 residues. CDR1 MNHNY and CDR2 SVGAGI come from the germline V gene (reference sequence). In DNA, the CDR3 is TGTGCCAGCAGTCTCGTGACGGGGCGCAATTCACCCCTCCACTTT. Translating gives CASSLVTGRNSPLHF.

V usage is TRBV4-2 and J usage is TRBJ2-2, with D possibly TRBD2 on 6 matching bases. There are 16 residues in the CDR3. Germline-derived CDR1 and CDR2 are LGHNA and YNFKEQ. Trimming took 0 bases from V and 8 from J, leaving 16 bases between them. In nucleotides, the CDR3 is TGTGCCAGCAGCCAAGACCCAGCGGAGGGCAAGGGGGAGCTGTTTTTT. Translating it yields CASSQDPAEGKGELFF.

About this clonotype: At one end the junction does not follow the germline gene, possibly because of a read error. The gene calls are TRBV11-1 and TRBJ2-1; possibly TRBD2 for D (5 bases). The CDR3 loop spans 16 amino acids. The V gene's germline CDR1 is SGHAT and CDR2 FQDESV (reference sequence). The CDR3 region is CAGSPVSSEIYSEEFF. The CDR3 coding sequence is TGTGCCGGCAGCCCAGTCAGTAGCGAGATCTACAGTGAGGAGTTCTTC.

Note on this clonotype: Germline is not matched at one junction end, which may reflect a read error. The V and J genes are TRBV12-3 or TRBV12-4 and TRBJ2-1; 8 bases match TRBD2. The CDR3 runs 16 residues. The CDR3 DNA follows: TGTGCCAGCAGTGATCCGGGACTAGTATCCTACAATGAGCTGTTATTC. This encodes CASSDPGLVSYNELLF.

The gene calls are TRBV28 and TRBJ1-1, with D possibly being TRBD1 (5 bases). This CDR3 spans 13 amino acids. Trimming pared 10 bases from V and 9 bases from J, leaving 21 bases between. CDR1 and CDR2 (germline): MDHEN, SYDVKM. CDR3 DNA: TGTGCCACAATTCGGGGCAGCGTCCGACAAGCTTTCTTT. Translating gives CATIRGSVRQAFF.

Remarks on this clonotype: No conserved phenylalanine or tryptophan ends this CDR3, so it is likely a read error. The chain employs TRBV7-3 and TRBJ2-7; possibly TRBD1 for D (5 bases). V gave up 7 bases and J gave up 5 bases, with 12 bases separating them. The CDR3 is 12 amino acids. Germline CDR1 and CDR2: SGHTA and FQGTGA. Here the CDR3 DNA reads TGTGCCAGCAACTTCAGGGTCCACGAGCAGTACTAC. Its protein is CASNFRVHEQYY.

On this clonotype itself: This may be a read error, as it is one base from a much larger clone. The rearrangement uses TRBV5-1 and TRBJ1-4; 9 nucleotides line up with TRBD1. Germline values: CDR1 SGHRS, CDR2 YFSETQ. The CDR3 has 14 residues. In DNA, the CDR3 is TGCGCCAGCAGCTTACAGGGGGCTAATGAAAAACTGTTATTT. Its translation is CASSLQGANEKLLF.

To note about this clonotype: A junction boundary mismatches the germline segment, possibly from a read error. The chain recombines TRBV5-6 with TRBJ2-5, with D possibly being TRBD2 (5 bases). The CDR3 has 13 residues. Looked up from germline, CDR1 is SGHDT and CDR2 is YYEEEE. The DNA for the CDR3 is TGTGCCAGCAGCACGAACCTAAGGGAGACCCAGCACTTC. The encoded protein is CASSTNLRETQHF.

This clonotype was seen repeatedly, ten times or more. V and J are TRBV29-1 and TRBJ2-4, with D uncertain. CDR3 size: 11 residues. The V gene's germline CDR1 is SQVTM and CDR2 ANQGSEA. Trimming removed 5 bases at V and 6 bases at J, with 8 bases between. CDR3 in DNA: TGCAGCGTTAATAAAGGAAACATTCAGTACTTC. This sequence encodes CSVNKGNIQYF. The variable domain in full, completed from reference TRBV29-1 and TRBJ2-4, reads SAVISQKPSRDICQRGTSLTIQCQVDSQVTMMFWYRQQPGQSLTLIATANQGSEATYESGFVIDKFPISRPNLTFSTLTVSNMSPEDSSIYLCSVNKGNIQYFGAGTRLSVL.

A word on this clonotype: The junction departs from germline at one end; a sequencing error may be responsible. V is TRBV29-1 and J is TRBJ2-3; possible D gene TRBD1, 6 bases. Germline V gives CDR1 SQVTM, CDR2 ANQGSEA. The CDR3 is 14 amino acids. Written as DNA, the CDR3 is TGCAGCGTGGCCCTCGGACAGCGCACAGGTACGCAGTATTTT. It is translated as CSVALGQRTGTQYF.

Note on this clonotype: One junction end does not reproduce the germline sequence, and a read error may be involved. The V call is TRBV12-3 or TRBV12-4, the J call TRBJ2-7; perhaps TRBD1 as D (7 bases). The CDR3 totals 14 residues. CDR3 coding DNA: TGTGCCAGCACCAAGGGGGGACAGTTCTACGAGCAGTATTTC. This codes for CASTKGGQFYEQYF.

About this clonotype itself: Mismatch with germline at one junction end may stem from a read error. The rearrangement links TRBV7-9 to TRBJ1-6; D not resolved. This CDR3 spans 12 amino acids. Looked up from germline, CDR1 is SEHNR and CDR2 is FQNEAQ (reference sequence). CDR3 region: CTSSGPNSPLHF. The CDR3 DNA reads as TGTACCAGCAGCGGTCCCAATTCACCACTCCACTTT.

This clonotype was seen a single time. This CDR3 is missing its conserved last phenylalanine or tryptophan, likely due to a read error. V and J are TRBV11-3 and TRBJ1-5; maybe TRBD1 (5 bases). The germline V gene encodes CDR1 SGHNT and CDR2 YENEEA. The CDR3 consists of 15 residues. The CDR3 nucleotides are TGTGCAAGCAACTTAGATCTGGGGGTGGCTCAGCCCCAGCATTTG. Its translation is CASNLDLGVAQPQHL.

The chain has TRBV6-5 and TRBJ1-1, with 7 bases matching TRBD1. Losses at the gene ends were 11 bases for V and 11 bases for J; bases not matched to a gene: 17. Germline CDR1 is MNHEY and CDR2 is SVGAGI. The CDR3 contains 13 residues. The CDR3 spells CACTQTLQGRAFF. CDR3 DNA sequence: TGTGCCTGCACCCAGACTCTACAGGGGAGGGCTTTCTTT.

Details on this clonotype: One end of the junction fails to match germline, which may point to a read error. This chain links TRBV28 with TRBJ2-1, with D perhaps matching TRBD2 (7 bases). The V gene's germline CDR1 is MDHEN and CDR2 SYDVKM. This CDR3 region has 17 residues. CDR3 nucleotide sequence: TGTGCCAGCAGTCAGGCGGAGGGGGGGGCAGTCCACAATGAGCACTTCTTC. It is translated as CASSQAEGGAVHNEHFF.

Turning to this clonotype: No DNA is shown, since the ends of the CDR3 on it are uncertain; the CDR3 is the one TCRdb lists. This chain uses TRBV29-1 with TRBJ2-2; the D call in the table, TRBD1, was not verified against the DNA. The germline V gene encodes CDR1 SQVTM and CDR2 ANQGSEA. Including both end residues, the CDR3 is 12 amino acids long. The chain's CDR3 is CSVAKGTVELSF.

About this clonotype: Just one base apart from a much larger clone, this may be a read error. The CDR3 ends on some other residue instead of the conserved phenylalanine or tryptophan, so this is likely a read error. The chain combines TRBV5-1 with TRBJ2-5; 10 bases match TRBD2. Germline-derived CDR1 and CDR2 are SGHRS and YFSETQ. Unmatched junction bases numbered 4, after V lost 0 bases and J lost 5 bases. The CDR3 has 15 amino acids. CDR3: CASSLAGTSEETQYL. CDR3 bases: TGCGCCAGCAGCTTGGCCGGGACTAGCGAGGAGACCCAGTACTTA.

This clonotype was recorded only once. A junction end diverges from the germline sequence, so it may reflect a read error. V gene TRBV6-4 combines with J gene TRBJ2-2; 11 bases map to TRBD1. There are 14 residues in the CDR3. Per the germline V gene, CDR1 is MRHNA and CDR2 is SNTAGT. Here the CDR3 DNA reads TGTGCCAGCAGTGACGGACAGGGGGCCGGGGACCTGTTCTTT. Its translation is CASSDGQGAGDLFF.

The V and J genes are TRBV11-2 and TRBJ2-7, with D perhaps TRBD1 (6 bases). CDR1 is SGHAT, CDR2 FQNNGV, per germline. The CDR3 has 12 residues. V was shortened by 6 bases and J by 9 bases, with 15 bases between the two germline ends. CDR3 amino acids: CASSPRGYWQYF. In DNA, the CDR3 is TGTGCCAGCAGTCCCAGGGGCTACTGGCAGTACTTC.

Turning to this clonotype: The CDR3 carries no conserved terminal phenylalanine or tryptophan, so it likely arises from a read error. V usage is TRBV11-1 and J usage is TRBJ2-2; tentative D call: TRBD1 (5 bases). Per germline, CDR1 SGHAT and CDR2 FQDESV (reference sequence). Trimming stripped 3 bases from V and 4 bases from J, with 12 bases between. The CDR3 loop spans 15 amino acids. CDR3 sequence: CASSFTGSFTGELFI. In DNA form, the CDR3 reads TGTGCCAGCAGCTTTACAGGATCTTTCACCGGGGAGCTGTTTATT.

Many counts were recorded for this clonotype. This rearrangement joins TRBV24-1 to TRBJ2-3; 8 nucleotides align to TRBD1. The germline CDR1 and CDR2 sequences are KGHDR and SFDVKD. The J segment lost 3 bases and the V segment lost 3 bases, leaving 7 bases of the junction unmatched. This CDR3 is 16 amino acids long. The CDR3 DNA reads as TGTGCCACCAGTGATGGAAGGACAGGGAATACAGATACGCAGTATTTT. Protein sequence: CATSDGRTGNTDTQYF.

With respect to this clonotype: At one of its ends the junction is not consistent with the germline gene, which may arise from a read error. The chain combines TRBV5-4 with TRBJ2-1, with 10 bases identical to TRBD1. Germline V lookup: CDR1 SGHNT, CDR2 YYREEE (reference sequence). CDR3 size: 16 residues. The CDR3 reads CAGSFDRGLSYNEQFF. In nucleotides, the CDR3 is TGCGCCGGCAGCTTTGACAGGGGGCTTTCCTACAATGAGCAGTTCTTC.

This clonotype has just a few counts. A junction end diverges from the germline sequence, so it may reflect a read error. The chain employs TRBV11-3 and TRBJ2-1; the D is unclear. Germline V gene data show CDR1 as SGHNT and CDR2 as YENEEA. The CDR3 extends over 14 amino acids. The CDR3 DNA sequence: TGTGCCAGCAACATAGGCGTCTCGAACAATGAGCAATTCTTC. It is translated as CASNIGVSNNEQFF.